Below, one TCR beta chain is given with its context. The target antigen is unknown. The data belong to a study of monozygotic twins with inflammatory bowel disease. The study's findings and limits: Healthy co-twins exceeded IBD patients in TCRbeta diversity as measured by inverse Simpson.

The template-switching step introduced UMIs that carried a 6-nucleotide sample barcode. TCRdb reprocessed the 5' RACE reads and stores each CDR3 protein as one record, lacking DNA. In total, the table holds roughly 170,000 distinct CDR3 sequences. The CDR3 has 14 residues. The sample taken for sequencing was blood. This receptor was obtained from a human donor with ulcerative colitis or Crohn's disease, or a healthy co-twin of an affected twin (not recorded which). J is TRBJ1-5 and V is TRBV21-1. TRBV21-1 is a pseudogene. The CDR3 loop reads CASSKKGRNQPQHF.